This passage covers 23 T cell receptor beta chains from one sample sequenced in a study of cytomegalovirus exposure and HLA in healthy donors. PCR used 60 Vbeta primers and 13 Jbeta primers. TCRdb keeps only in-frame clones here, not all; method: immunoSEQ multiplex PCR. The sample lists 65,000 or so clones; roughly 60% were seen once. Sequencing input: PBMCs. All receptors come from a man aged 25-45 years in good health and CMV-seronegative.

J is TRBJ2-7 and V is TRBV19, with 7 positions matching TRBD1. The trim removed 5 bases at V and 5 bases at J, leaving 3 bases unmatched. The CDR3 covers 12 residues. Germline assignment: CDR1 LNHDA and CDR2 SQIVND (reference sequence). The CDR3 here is CASSGTADEQYF. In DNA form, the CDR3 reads TGTGCCAGTAGTGGGACAGCCGACGAGCAGTACTTC. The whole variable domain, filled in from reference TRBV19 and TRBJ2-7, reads DGGITQSPKYLFRKEGQNVTLSCEQNLNHDAMYWYRQDPGQGLRLIYYSQIVNDFQKGDIAEGYSVSREKKESFPLTVTSAQKNPTAFYLCASSGTADEQYFGPGTRLTVT.

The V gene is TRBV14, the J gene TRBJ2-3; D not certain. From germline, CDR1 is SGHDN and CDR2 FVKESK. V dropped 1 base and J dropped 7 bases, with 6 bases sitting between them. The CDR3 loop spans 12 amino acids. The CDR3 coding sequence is TGTGCCAGCAGCCAAGTGAGTAATACGCAGTATTTT. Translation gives CASSQVSNTQYF. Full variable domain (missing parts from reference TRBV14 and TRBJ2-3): EAGVTQFPSHSVIEKGQTVTLRCDPISGHDNLYWYRRVMGKEIKFLLHFVKESKQDESGMPNNRFLAERTGGTYSTLKVQPAELEDSGVYFCASSQVSNTQYFGPGTRLTVL.

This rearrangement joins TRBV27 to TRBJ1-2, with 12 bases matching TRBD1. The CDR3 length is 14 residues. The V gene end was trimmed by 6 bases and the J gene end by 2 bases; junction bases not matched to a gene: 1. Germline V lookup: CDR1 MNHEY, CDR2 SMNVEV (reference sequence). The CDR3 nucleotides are TGTGCCAGCAGAGGGACAGGGGGCAACTATGGCTACACCTTC. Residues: CASRGTGGNYGYTF.

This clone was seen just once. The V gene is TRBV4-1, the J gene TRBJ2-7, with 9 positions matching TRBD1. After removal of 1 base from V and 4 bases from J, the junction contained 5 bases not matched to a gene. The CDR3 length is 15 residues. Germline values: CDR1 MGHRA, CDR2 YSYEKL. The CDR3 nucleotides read TGCGCCAGCAGCCAAGCGGGACAGGGTATGTACGAGCAGTACTTC. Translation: CASSQAGQGMYEQYF.

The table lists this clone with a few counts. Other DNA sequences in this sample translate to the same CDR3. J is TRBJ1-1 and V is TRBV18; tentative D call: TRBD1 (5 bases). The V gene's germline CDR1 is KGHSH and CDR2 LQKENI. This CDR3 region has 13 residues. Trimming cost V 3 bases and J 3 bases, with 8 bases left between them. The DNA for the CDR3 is TGTGCCAGCTCACCGGGCAGGGACACTGAAGCTTTCTTT. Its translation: CASSPGRDTEAFF.

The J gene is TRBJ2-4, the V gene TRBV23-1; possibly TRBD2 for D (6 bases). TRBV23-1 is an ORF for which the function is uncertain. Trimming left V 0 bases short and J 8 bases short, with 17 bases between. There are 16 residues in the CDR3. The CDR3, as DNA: TGCGCCAGCAGTCAATCAAGCGGCCGCGAGCGGGACATTCAGTACTTC. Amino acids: CASSQSSGRERDIQYF.

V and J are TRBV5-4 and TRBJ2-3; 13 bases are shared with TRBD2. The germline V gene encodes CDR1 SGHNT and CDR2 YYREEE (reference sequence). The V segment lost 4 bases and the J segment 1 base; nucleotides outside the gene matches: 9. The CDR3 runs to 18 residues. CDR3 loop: CASSDRTSGGGRTDTQYF. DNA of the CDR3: TGTGCCAGCAGCGATCGGACTAGCGGGGGAGGCCGCACAGATACGCAGTATTTT.

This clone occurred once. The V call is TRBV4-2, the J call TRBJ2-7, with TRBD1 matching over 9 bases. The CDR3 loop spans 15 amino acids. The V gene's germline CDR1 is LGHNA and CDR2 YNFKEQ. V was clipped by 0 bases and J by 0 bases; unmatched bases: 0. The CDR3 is CASSQETGGSYEQYF. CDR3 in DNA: TGTGCCAGCAGCCAAGAGACAGGGGGCTCCTACGAGCAGTACTTC.

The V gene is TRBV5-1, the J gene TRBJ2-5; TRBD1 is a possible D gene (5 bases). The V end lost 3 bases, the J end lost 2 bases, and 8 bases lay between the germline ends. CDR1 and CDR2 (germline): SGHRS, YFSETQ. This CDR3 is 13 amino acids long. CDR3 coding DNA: TGCGCCAGCAGCTCCAACAGGCAAGAGACCCAGTACTTC. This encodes CASSSNRQETQYF.

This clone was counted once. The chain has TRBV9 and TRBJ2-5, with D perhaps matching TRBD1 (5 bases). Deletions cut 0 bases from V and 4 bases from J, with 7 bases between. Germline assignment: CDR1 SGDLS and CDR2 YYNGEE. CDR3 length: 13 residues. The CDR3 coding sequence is TGTGCCAGCAGCGTAGCAGGGCGAGAGACCCAGTACTTC. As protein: CASSVAGRETQYF.

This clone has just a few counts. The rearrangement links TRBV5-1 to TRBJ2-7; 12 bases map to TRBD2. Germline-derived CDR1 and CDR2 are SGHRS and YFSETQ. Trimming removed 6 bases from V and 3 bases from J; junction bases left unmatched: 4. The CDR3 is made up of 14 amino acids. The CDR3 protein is CASTPTSGSYEQYF. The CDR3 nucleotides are TGCGCCAGCACCCCGACTAGCGGGAGCTACGAGCAGTACTTC. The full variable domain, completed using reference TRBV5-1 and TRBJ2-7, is KAGVTQTPRYLIKTRGQQVTLSCSPISGHRSVSWYQQTPGQGLQFLFEYFSETQRNKGNFPGRFSGRQFSNSRSEMNVSTLELGDSALYLCASTPTSGSYEQYFGPGTRLTVT.

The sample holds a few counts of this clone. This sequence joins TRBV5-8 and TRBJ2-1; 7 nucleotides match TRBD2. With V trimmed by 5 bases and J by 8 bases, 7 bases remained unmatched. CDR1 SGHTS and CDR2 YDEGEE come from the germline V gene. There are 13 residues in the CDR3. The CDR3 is CASRRSGIDEQFF. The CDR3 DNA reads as TGTGCCAGCAGGCGGAGCGGGATTGATGAGCAGTTCTTC.

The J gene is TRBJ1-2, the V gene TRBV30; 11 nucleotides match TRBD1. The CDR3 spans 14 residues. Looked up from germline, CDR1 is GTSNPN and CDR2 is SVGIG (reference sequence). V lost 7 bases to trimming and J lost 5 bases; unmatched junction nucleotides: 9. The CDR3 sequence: CAYRRDRGGYGYTF. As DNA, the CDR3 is TGTGCCTACCGAAGGGACAGGGGGGGTTATGGCTACACCTTC. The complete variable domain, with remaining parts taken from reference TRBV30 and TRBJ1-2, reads SQTIHQWPATLVQPVGSPLSLECTVEGTSNPNLYWYRQAAGRGLQLLFYSVGIGQISSEVPQNLSASRPQDRQFILSSKKLLLSDSGFYLCAYRRDRGGYGYTFGSGTRLTVV.

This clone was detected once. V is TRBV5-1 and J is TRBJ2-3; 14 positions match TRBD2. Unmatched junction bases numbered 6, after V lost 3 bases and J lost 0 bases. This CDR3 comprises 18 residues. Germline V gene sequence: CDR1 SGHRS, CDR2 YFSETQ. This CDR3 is CASSSGLAGGHSTDTQYF. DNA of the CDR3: TGCGCCAGCAGCTCCGGACTAGCGGGGGGCCATAGCACAGATACGCAGTATTTT.

CDR3 sequence (DNA): TGTGCCAGCAGCCTAGACAGGACTAGCTCCTACGAGCAGTACTTC. This gives the protein CASSLDRTSSYEQYF. The chain combines TRBV2 with TRBJ2-7; possible D gene TRBD2, 7 bases. V lost 6 bases to trimming and J lost 0 bases, with 15 bases between them. The V gene's germline CDR1 is SNHLY and CDR2 FYNNEI. This CDR3 is built from 15 residues.

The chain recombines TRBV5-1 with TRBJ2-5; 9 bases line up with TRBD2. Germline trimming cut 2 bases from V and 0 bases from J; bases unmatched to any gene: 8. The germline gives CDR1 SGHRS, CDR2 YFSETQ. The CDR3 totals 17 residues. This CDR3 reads CASSFGASGAYQETQYF. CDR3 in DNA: TGCGCCAGCAGCTTCGGGGCTAGCGGGGCGTACCAAGAGACCCAGTACTTC.

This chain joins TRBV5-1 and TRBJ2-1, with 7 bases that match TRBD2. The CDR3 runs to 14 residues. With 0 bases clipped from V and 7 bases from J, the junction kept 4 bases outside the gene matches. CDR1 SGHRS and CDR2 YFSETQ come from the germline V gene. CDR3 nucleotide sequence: TGCGCCAGCAGCTTGGACTACGGGGGGAATGAGCAGTTCTTC. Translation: CASSLDYGGNEQFF.

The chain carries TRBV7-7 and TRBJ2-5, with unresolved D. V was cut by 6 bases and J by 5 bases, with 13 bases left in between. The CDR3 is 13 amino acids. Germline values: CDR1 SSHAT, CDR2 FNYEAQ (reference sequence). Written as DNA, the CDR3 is TGTGCCAGCAGTCCTGACTGGGTGGAGACCCAGTACTTC. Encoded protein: CASSPDWVETQYF.

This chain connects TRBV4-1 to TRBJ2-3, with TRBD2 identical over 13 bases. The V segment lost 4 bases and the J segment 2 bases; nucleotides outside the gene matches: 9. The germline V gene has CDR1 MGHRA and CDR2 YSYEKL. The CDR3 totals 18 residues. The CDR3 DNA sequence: TGCGCCAGCAGCCCTACCGGACTAGCGGGGGATATCACAGATACGCAGTATTTT. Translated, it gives CASSPTGLAGDITDTQYF.

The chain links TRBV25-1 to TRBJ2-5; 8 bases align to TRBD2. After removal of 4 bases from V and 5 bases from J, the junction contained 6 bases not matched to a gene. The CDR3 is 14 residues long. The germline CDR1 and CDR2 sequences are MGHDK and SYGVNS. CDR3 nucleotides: TGTGCCAGCAGTGGCGGACTAGCCTGGGAGACCCAGTACTTC. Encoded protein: CASSGGLAWETQYF.

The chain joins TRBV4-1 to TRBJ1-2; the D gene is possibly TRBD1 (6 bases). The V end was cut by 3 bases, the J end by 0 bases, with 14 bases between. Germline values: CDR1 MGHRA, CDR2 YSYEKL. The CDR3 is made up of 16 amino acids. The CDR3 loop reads CASSHLPGQANYGYTF. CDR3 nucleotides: TGCGCCAGCAGCCACCTACCGGGACAAGCTAACTATGGCTACACCTTC.

CDR3 loop: CASSLVRGASLYNEQFF. Here the CDR3 DNA reads TGTGCCAGCAGCTTAGTCAGGGGGGCTAGCCTTTACAATGAGCAGTTCTTC. V is TRBV11-2 and J is TRBJ2-1, with TRBD1 as a possible D gene (7 bases). Deletions cut 1 base from V and 4 bases from J, with 17 bases between. The CDR3 runs 17 residues. Germline V gene data show CDR1 as SGHAT and CDR2 as FQNNGV.

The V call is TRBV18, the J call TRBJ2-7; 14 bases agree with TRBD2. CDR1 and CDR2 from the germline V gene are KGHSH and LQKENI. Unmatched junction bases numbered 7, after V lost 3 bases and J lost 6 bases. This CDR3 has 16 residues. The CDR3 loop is CASSPLTSGGAAEQYF. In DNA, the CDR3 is TGTGCCAGCTCACCTCTGACTAGCGGGGGGGCGGCCGAGCAGTACTTC. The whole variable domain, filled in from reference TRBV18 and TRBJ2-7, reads NAGVMQNPRHLVRRRGQEARLRCSPMKGHSHVYWYRQLPEEGLKFMVYLQKENIIDESGMPKERFSAEFPKEGPSILRIQQVVRGDSAAYFCASSPLTSGGAAEQYFGPGTRLTVT.